Listed below are T cell receptor beta chains from one sample, sequenced in a study of vaccination and CD4 T cells after COVID-19. TCRdb reprocessed the PCR reads with MiXCR, giving one entry per CDR3 protein. The table has around 23,000 distinct CDR3 sequences, around two fifths seen once. Their recognized antigens are unknown. The sequencing here drew on CD4+ T cells from blood, cultured in vitro, taken about 7 months after SARS-CoV-2 vaccination. The receptors come from a human donor who had recovered from COVID-19. CDR3s include the opening cysteine and the closing phenylalanine or tryptophan. D genes are given only for firm matches. Clone size appears in some rows only: once, few, many, or a class for an expanded clone.

j_call	cdr3_length	v_call	d_call	clone_size	cdr3_aa	cdr3_nt
TRBJ1-5	16	TRBV19	TRBD1	few	CASTPLDRVRNQPQHF	TGTGCCAGTACCCCCTTGGACAGGGTTCGCAATCAGCCCCAGCATTTT
TRBJ2-3	14	TRBV7-9	.	few	CASSLAKAYDTQYF	TGTGCCAGCAGCTTAGCGAAGGCATATGATACGCAGTATTTT
TRBJ1-2	11	TRBV20-1	.	few	CSAKDSGGYTF	TGCAGTGCTAAGGACAGTGGTGGCTACACCTTC
TRBJ2-3	12	TRBV7-9	.	.	CASKKGSDTQYF	TGTGCCAGCAAGAAAGGGTCAGATACGCAGTATTTT
TRBJ2-3	15	TRBV18	TRBD2	.	CASAILAGRTDTQYF	TGTGCCAGCGCGATTCTAGCGGGCCGCACAGATACGCAGTATTTT
TRBJ2-3	14	TRBV7-9	.	.	CASSLGWRDDTQYF	TGTGCCAGCAGCTTAGGATGGAGGGACGATACGCAGTATTTT
TRBJ2-7	16	TRBV7-2	TRBD2	.	CASSLTSGEASYEQYF	TGTGCCAGCAGCTTAACTAGCGGGGAAGCCTCCTACGAGCAGTACTTC
TRBJ2-3	13	TRBV27	.	few	CASRPFNTDTQYF	TGTGCCAGCAGGCCCTTCAACACAGATACGCAGTATTTT
TRBJ2-2	15	TRBV5-1	.	once	CASSLFQGNTGELFF	TGCGCCAGCAGCTTGTTCCAGGGGAACACCGGGGAGCTGTTTTTT
TRBJ2-7	14	TRBV15	TRBD1	.	CAASITGGTYEQYF	TGTGCCGCCAGCATCACAGGGGGCACCTACGAGCAGTACTTC
TRBJ2-1	11	TRBV20-1	.	.	CSAFVNNEQFF	TGCAGTGCTTTTGTCAACAATGAGCAGTTCTTC
TRBJ2-3	11	TRBV20-1	.	.	CSAGLTDTQYF	TGCAGTGCTGGCCTCACAGATACGCAGTATTTT
TRBJ1-1	14	TRBV7-6	.	few	CASSSRSRGTEAFF	TGTGCCAGCAGCTCCCGGTCCAGGGGCACTGAAGCTTTCTTT
TRBJ1-2	13	TRBV19	.	few	CASRAGVNYGYTF	TGTGCCAGTAGGGCAGGGGTCAACTATGGCTACACCTTC
TRBJ2-2	15	TRBV7-8	.	.	CASSSDGLKTGELFF	TGTGCCAGCAGCTCCGACGGGCTTAAGACCGGGGAGCTGTTTTTT
TRBJ2-7	14	TRBV20-1	TRBD2	medium-sized	CSAREGAGVYEQYF	TGCAGTGCTAGAGAGGGAGCGGGAGTCTACGAGCAGTACTTC
TRBJ1-1	15	TRBV28	.	.	CASILRQKQNTEAFF	TGTGCCAGCATACTGAGACAGAAACAGAACACTGAAGCTTTCTTT
TRBJ1-5	15	TRBV7-9	.	few	CASTLSSGWEEPQHF	TGTGCCAGCACCCTTTCGAGTGGTTGGGAGGAGCCCCAGCATTTT
TRBJ2-3	16	TRBV6-5	.	few	CASSYEGALWGDTQYF	TGTGCCAGCAGTTACGAAGGGGCTCTTTGGGGGGATACGCAGTATTTT
TRBJ2-5	14	TRBV6-1	TRBD2	.	CAGGGRRIKETQYF	TGTGCCGGCGGGGGGCGAAGAATAAAAGAGACCCAGTACTTC
TRBJ2-1	17	TRBV7-9	.	.	CASSERFFSDSYNEQFF	TGTGCCAGCAGCGAACGCTTCTTTAGCGACTCCTACAATGAGCAGTTCTTC
TRBJ2-1	16	TRBV19	TRBD2	.	CASSDLPSGIANEQFF	TGTGCCAGTAGTGACCTACCCAGCGGGATTGCTAATGAGCAGTTCTTC
TRBJ1-1	13	TRBV7-9	.	.	CASSRRPGTEAFF	TGTGCCAGCAGCCGACGGCCTGGAACTGAAGCTTTCTTT
TRBJ2-7	11	TRBV7-2	.	.	CASSLIYEQYF	TGTGCCAGCAGCCTAATTTACGAGCAGTACTTC
TRBJ2-7	11	TRBV20-1	.	.	CSASLAYEQYF	TGCAGTGCTTCGCTAGCGTACGAGCAGTACTTC
TRBJ2-7	13	TRBV10-1	.	.	CASSEDKSYEQYF	TGCGCCAGCAGTGAGGACAAATCCTACGAGCAGTACTTC
TRBJ2-5	16	TRBV25-1	TRBD2	.	CASSELGTSGQETQYF	TGTGCCAGCAGTGAACTCGGGACTAGCGGACAAGAGACCCAGTACTTC
TRBJ2-1	15	TRBV20-1	.	.	CSARDGRVTYNEQFF	TGCAGTGCTAGAGATGGCCGGGTGACCTACAATGAGCAGTTCTTC
TRBJ2-5	13	TRBV20-1	.	few	CSAAGQTQETQYF	TGCAGTGCAGCGGGACAAACACAAGAGACCCAGTACTTC
TRBJ2-7	16	TRBV28	.	.	CASSLFGIEGSYEQYF	TGTGCCAGCAGTTTATTTGGGATAGAGGGCTCCTACGAGCAGTACTTC
TRBJ2-7	14	TRBV12-3/TRBV12-4	TRBD1	.	CASRDRGASYEQYF	TGTGCCAGCAGGGACAGGGGGGCCTCCTACGAGCAGTACTTC
TRBJ2-7	13	TRBV20-1	.	few	CSASRGAGNEQYF	TGCAGTGCTAGTCGGGGGGCTGGGAACGAGCAGTACTTC
TRBJ1-1	12	TRBV6-1	.	.	CASSERDTEAFF	TGTGCCAGCAGTGAACGCGACACTGAAGCTTTCTTT
TRBJ1-1	18	TRBV20-1	.	once	CSAQGYNEQFFGPGEAFF	.
TRBJ1-2	13	TRBV20-1	.	few	CSASGVLSSVYTF	TGCAGTGCTAGCGGGGTTCTCTCAAGTGTCTACACCTTC
TRBJ2-7	15	TRBV20-1	TRBD2	.	CSARRPGLAKYEQYF	TGCAGTGCCAGAAGGCCGGGACTAGCGAAGTACGAGCAGTACTTC
TRBJ2-1	12	TRBV20-1	.	.	CSASPPYNEQFF	TGCAGTGCGTCCCCGCCCTACAATGAGCAGTTCTTC
TRBJ1-6	13	TRBV20-1	TRBD1	few	CGGQGPYNSPLHF	TGCGGGGGACAGGGGCCCTATAATTCACCCCTCCACTTT
TRBJ2-1	13	TRBV20-1	TRBD1	.	CSAPGQGYNEQFF	TGCAGTGCCCCGGGACAGGGTTACAATGAGCAGTTCTTC
TRBJ1-6	14	TRBV6-1	.	.	CASSQRGGNSPLHF	TGTGCCAGCAGTCAAAGGGGAGGGAATTCACCCCTCCACTTT
TRBJ1-5	11	TRBV7-9	.	few	CASGSNQPQHF	TGTGCCAGCGGCAGCAATCAGCCCCAGCATTTT
TRBJ2-7	15	TRBV19	.	.	CASSIVAGTSYEQYF	TGTGCCAGTAGTATAGTGGCCGGAACCTCCTACGAGCAGTACTTC
TRBJ2-3	15	TRBV27	TRBD2	.	CASSLGTSGTDTQYF	TGTGCCAGCAGTTTAGGGACTAGCGGGACAGATACGCAGTATTTT
TRBJ2-4	15	TRBV7-2	.	.	CARTYSGTAKNIQYF	TGTGCCAGGACCTACTCCGGGACAGCCAAAAACATTCAGTACTTC
TRBJ2-7	14	TRBV6-1	.	.	CASSPVGRDYEQYF	TGTGCCAGCAGTCCTGTGGGACGGGACTACGAGCAGTACTTC